The sequence of this TCR beta chain was determined in a study of T-cell memory formation after mild COVID-19. Each CDR3 protein gets one entry after TCRdb re-called the 5' RACE reads with MiXCR. The top ten clones hold about 30% of a sample with roughly 140,000 distinct CDR3 sequences, more than 13% of them seen once. This clonotype appeared many times. Sequencing was performed on PBMCs or a T cell subset sorted from them (not recorded which). This TCR was sampled from an adult woman who had mild COVID-19 (a few samples of this study predate the infection). Cell type and time point are not known.

Here the CDR3 reads CASSVDDGPYEQYF. In DNA, the CDR3 is TGTGCCAGCAGCGTAGACGACGGACCCTACGAGCAGTACTTC. The rearrangement links TRBV9 to TRBJ2-7; the D is unclear. This CDR3 spans 14 amino acids. V was cut by 0 bases and J by 2 bases, with 9 bases left in between. Germline assignment: CDR1 SGDLS and CDR2 YYNGEE.